Below, 10 T cell receptor beta chains from the same sample are listed, as sequenced in a study of CD8+ T cells in alopecia areata. Following RNA extraction, reverse transcription yielded cDNA that acted as the sequencing template. Sequenced by immunoSEQ multiplex PCR; TCRdb stores in-frame clones only, minus some. The sample includes roughly 200,000 clones, 55% to 70% seen only once; the top ten take approximately 3.3%. The treatment here: oral pan-JAK inhibitor, 5-10 mg twice daily. Sequences were derived from CD4+ T cells sorted from blood, sampled at week 4, from a patient treated with tofacitinib. The receptors originated from a human donor with alopecia areata.

In its sample, this clone was seen a few times. The V and J genes are TRBV19 and TRBJ1-5; weak D call: TRBD1 (5 bases). Germline CDR1 reads LNHDA; CDR2 reads SQIVND (reference sequence). Trimming shortened V by 1 base and J by 2 bases, and 12 bases separated the two germline ends. The CDR3 loop spans 16 amino acids. The CDR3: CASSIGGVWGNQPQHF. CDR3 in DNA: TGTGCCAGTAGTATAGGAGGGGTATGGGGCAATCAGCCCCAGCATTTT.

In its sample, this clone was seen a few times. This rearrangement joins TRBV28 to TRBJ2-7; perhaps TRBD1 as D (6 bases). V lost 5 bases to trimming and J lost 6 bases, with 11 bases between them. The CDR3 is 12 amino acids. Germline CDR1 reads MDHEN; CDR2 reads SYDVKM. In DNA, the CDR3 is TGTGCCAGCAGTATAAGAGGGGGCGAGCAGTACTTC. Its protein is CASSIRGGEQYF.

The chain combines TRBV29-1 with TRBJ2-5, with a weak D call TRBD2 (6 bases). V was cut by 3 bases and J by 2 bases, with 7 bases left in between. CDR1 and CDR2 from the germline V gene are SQVTM and ANQGSEA. The CDR3 is 12 residues long. The CDR3 here is CSVDGGQETQYF. The CDR3 nucleotides are TGCAGCGTTGACGGGGGACAAGAGACCCAGTACTTC. Supplemented by reference TRBV29-1 and TRBJ2-5, the full variable domain reads SAVISQKPSRDICQRGTSLTIQCQVDSQVTMMFWYRQQPGQSLTLIATANQGSEATYESGFVIDKFPISRPNLTFSTLTVSNMSPEDSSIYLCSVDGGQETQYFGPGTRLLVL.

This clone has just a few counts. The chain joins TRBV19 to TRBJ1-2; 8 positions agree with TRBD1. The CDR3 has 16 residues. Losses at the gene ends were 5 bases for V and 6 bases for J; bases not matched to a gene: 14. Germline-derived CDR1 and CDR2 are LNHDA and SQIVND (reference sequence). The CDR3 nucleotides read TGTGCCAGTAGTCCATACGGACAGGGACGAGAGGATGGCTACACCTTC. Protein product: CASSPYGQGREDGYTF.

The V and J genes are TRBV5-6 and TRBJ1-6; 10 nucleotides line up with TRBD1. The trim removed 3 bases at V and 8 bases at J, leaving 2 bases unmatched. The CDR3 consists of 14 residues. Germline CDR1 is SGHDT and CDR2 is YYEEEE. CDR3: CASSSGTGDSPLHF. In DNA form, the CDR3 reads TGTGCCAGCAGCTCCGGGACAGGGGATTCACCCCTCCACTTT.

V usage is TRBV7-2 and J usage is TRBJ2-2; 8 positions match TRBD2. V trimming: 1 base; J trimming: 0 bases; junction bases outside the gene matches: 1. CDR1 and CDR2 from the germline V gene are SGHTA and FQGNSA. The CDR3 extends over 16 amino acids. CDR3 coding DNA: TGTGCCAGCAGCTTAGAAGCGGGGGCGAACACCGGGGAGCTGTTTTTT. Translating gives CASSLEAGANTGELFF.

The V call is TRBV4-2, the J call TRBJ2-5, with D perhaps matching TRBD2 (5 bases). This CDR3 comprises 14 residues. CDR1 is LGHNA and CDR2 is YNFKEQ in the germline V gene. The V end lost 4 bases, the J end lost 2 bases, and 11 bases lay between the germline ends. CDR3 sequence reads: CASSRGLSQETQYF. The CDR3 DNA reads as TGTGCCAGCAGCCGCGGACTGTCACAAGAGACCCAGTACTTC.

The V gene is TRBV30, the J gene TRBJ1-4; tentatively, D is TRBD1 (5 bases). V lost 3 bases and J 6 bases, leaving 20 bases between the germline ends. CDR1 GTSNPN and CDR2 SVGIG come from the germline V gene (reference sequence). The CDR3 runs 16 residues. CDR3 sequence (DNA): TGTGCCTGGAGCCACCCCTGGGACCGATTATATGAAAAACTGTTTTTT. The encoded protein is CAWSHPWDRLYEKLFF.

This clone is a singleton in its sample. The V gene is TRBV29-1, the J gene TRBJ1-4; no definite D call. Germline lookup yields CDR1 SQVTM and CDR2 ANQGSEA. The CDR3 has 11 residues. V was trimmed by 4 bases and J by 10 bases, leaving 10 bases between them. CDR3 nucleotide sequence: TGCAGCGTTGTATATGGAGGAAAACTGTTTTTT. This translates into CSVVYGGKLFF. Complete variable domain (other parts from reference TRBV29-1 and TRBJ1-4): SAVISQKPSRDICQRGTSLTIQCQVDSQVTMMFWYRQQPGQSLTLIATANQGSEATYESGFVIDKFPISRPNLTFSTLTVSNMSPEDSSIYLCSVVYGGKLFFGSGTQLSVL.

This sequence joins TRBV4-2 and TRBJ2-5, with D tentatively TRBD2 (6 bases). Trimming stripped 3 bases from V and 3 bases from J, with 8 bases between. Per germline, CDR1 LGHNA and CDR2 YNFKEQ. The CDR3 has 13 amino acids. CDR3 bases: TGTGCCAGCAGCCAGTCGGGGGAAGAGACCCAGTACTTC. This codes for CASSQSGEETQYF.